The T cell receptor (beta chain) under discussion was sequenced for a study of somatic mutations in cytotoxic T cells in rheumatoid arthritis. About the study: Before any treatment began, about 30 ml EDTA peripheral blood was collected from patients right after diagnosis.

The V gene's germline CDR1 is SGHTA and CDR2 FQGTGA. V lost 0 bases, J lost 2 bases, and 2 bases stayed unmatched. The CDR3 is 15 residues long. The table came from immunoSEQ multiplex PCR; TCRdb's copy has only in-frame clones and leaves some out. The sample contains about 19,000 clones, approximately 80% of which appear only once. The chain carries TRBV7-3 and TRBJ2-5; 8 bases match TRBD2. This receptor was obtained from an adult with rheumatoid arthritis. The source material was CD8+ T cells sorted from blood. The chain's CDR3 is CASSLTGGVQETQYF. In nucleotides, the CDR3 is TGTGCCAGCAGCTTAACCGGGGGGGTACAAGAGACCCAGTACTTC.